This T cell receptor (beta chain) was identified during a study of T-cell reconstitution after alpha-beta-depleted transplantation in children. The J segment lost 4 bases and the V segment lost 0 bases, leaving 3 bases of the junction unmatched. Germline V gene data show CDR1 as MNHEY and CDR2 as SVGAGI. The CDR3 has 16 amino acids. During its preparation, the TCRbeta library received unique molecular identifiers. TCRdb used MiXCR to reprocess the PCR reads, holding one entry per CDR3 protein. The table shows approximately 83,000 distinct CDR3 sequences, with 10% to 15% occurring only once. This clonotype was observed many times.

The material was PBMCs from the stem cell graft donor, obtained from the stem cell graft. This clonotype originated in a human donor who donated a stem cell graft to a child with inherited bone marrow failure. The rearrangement uses TRBV6-5 and TRBJ2-6; 7 bases line up with TRBD1. This chain's CDR3 is CASSYSDRAGANVLTF. CDR3 in DNA: TGTGCCAGCAGTTACTCAGACAGGGCCGGGGCCAACGTCCTGACTTTC.